Listed below are T cell receptor beta chains from one sample, sequenced in a study of OX40 agonist ivuxolimab in advanced cancers. Clones were read by immunoSEQ multiplex PCR, and TCRdb kept only the in-frame ones, dropping some. This sample has over 20,000 clones; 65% to 90% occur once, and the top ten carry 15% to 20%. Sequences were derived from CD4+ or CD8+ T cells sorted from blood, sampled in a trial of the OX40 agonist ivuxolimab. All receptors derive from an adult with an advanced solid tumor such as melanoma, head and neck, liver or kidney cancer. Each CDR3 is given with its conserved first and last residue. A D gene is named only where the DNA matches it firmly. Size tells how often a clone was seen (once, few, many) or the class of an expanded clone, and some rows leave it out.

clone_size j_call v_call d_call cdr3_aa cdr3_nt
once TRBJ2-7 TRBV13 . CASSLVGSSEYGEQYF TGTGCCAGCAGCTTAGTAGGTTCTTCGGAATACGGGGAGCAGTACTTC
. TRBJ2-3 TRBV5-1 TRBD2 CASSLGSGGSDTQYF TGCGCCAGCAGCCTCGGGAGCGGGGGGTCAGATACGCAGTATTTT
few TRBJ2-3 TRBV7-9 . CASSLAEDTQYF TGTGCCAGCAGCTTAGCGGAAGACACGCAGTATTTT
few TRBJ2-6 TRBV10-3 . CAISDGQSGANVLTF TGTGCCATCAGTGATGGGCAATCCGGGGCCAACGTCCTGACTTTC
. TRBJ2-7 TRBV6-5 TRBD1 CASSSTGSSYEQYF TGTGCCAGCAGCTCGACAGGGAGTTCCTACGAGCAGTACTTC
. TRBJ2-1 TRBV5-1 TRBD2 CASSLVGTSNEQFF TGCGCCAGCAGCTTGGTTGGGACTAGCAATGAGCAGTTCTTC
once TRBJ2-3 TRBV30 TRBD2 CAWSASGRGYTDTQYF TGTGCCTGGAGTGCGAGCGGGAGGGGATACACAGATACGCAGTATTTT
. TRBJ2-3 TRBV7-9 . CASSLVRGGADTQYF TGTGCCAGCAGCTTAGTAAGGGGCGGGGCAGATACGCAGTATTTT
. TRBJ2-3 TRBV2 . CASSEGTIRSLARTDTQYF TGTGCCAGCAGTGAAGGTACCATAAGGAGTCTAGCGCGCACAGATACGCAGTATTTT
. TRBJ2-7 TRBV19 . CASSTGTLGTEQYF TGTGCCAGTAGTACCGGGACACTGGGTACCGAGCAGTACTTC
. TRBJ1-5 TRBV30 . CAWRARGRSSNQPQHF TGTGCCTGGAGGGCCAGGGGAAGATCTAGCAATCAGCCCCAGCATTTT
. TRBJ1-2 TRBV11-2 TRBD1 CASSQPGTGLVYGYTF TGTGCCAGCAGCCAACCCGGGACAGGGCTAGTCTATGGCTACACCTTC
few TRBJ2-1 TRBV5-4 . CASSLTQTRNNEQFF TGTGCCAGCAGCTTGACCCAAACTAGGAACAATGAGCAGTTCTTC
. TRBJ2-1 TRBV5-6 TRBD2 CASSLLAGYNEQFF TGTGCCAGCAGCTTACTAGCGGGATACAATGAGCAGTTCTTC
. TRBJ1-1 TRBV6-6 . CASSYSTDMNTEAFF TGTGCCAGCAGTTACTCAACAGATATGAACACTGAAGCTTTCTTT
few TRBJ2-7 TRBV19 . CASSIDGYEQYF TGTGCCAGTAGTATAGACGGGTACGAGCAGTACTTC
. TRBJ1-1 TRBV2 . CASSVTAGNTEAFF TGTGCCAGCAGTGTAACGGCTGGGAACACTGAAGCTTTCTTT
. TRBJ2-1 TRBV12-1 . CASRDRTSGRVGSNEQFF TGTGCCAGCAGAGATAGGACTAGCGGGAGGGTAGGTTCCAATGAGCAGTTCTTC
. TRBJ1-5 TRBV9 . CASSPHRRGEGRHF TGTGCCAGCAGCCCCCATCGAAGGGGTGAGGGCCGGCATTTT
. TRBJ2-7 TRBV27 . CASKDRPGAYEQYF TGTGCCAGCAAAGACAGGCCTGGGGCCTACGAGCAGTACTTC
. TRBJ1-3 TRBV7-6 . CASSLFAGSGNTIYF TGTGCCAGCAGCTTATTTGCCGGATCTGGAAACACCATATATTTT
. TRBJ1-1 TRBV14 TRBD1 CASSLGQGTEAFF TGTGCCAGCAGCCTGGGACAGGGCACTGAAGCTTTCTTT
. TRBJ2-3 TRBV7-6 TRBD2 CASSSLVAGTDTQYF TGTGCCAGCAGCTCCCTCGTAGCGGGAACAGATACGCAGTATTTT
few TRBJ2-7 TRBV2 . CASSGTEEGEQYF TGTGCCAGCAGTGGGACAGAAGAGGGGGAGCAGTACTTC
. TRBJ2-3 TRBV29-1 . CSVVGSPGSTDTQYF TGCAGCGTTGTGGGCAGCCCTGGAAGCACAGATACGCAGTATTTT
. TRBJ2-7 TRBV19 TRBD1 CASSEPTGTGGYEQYF TGTGCCAGTAGTGAGCCTACCGGGACAGGGGGATACGAGCAGTACTTC
. TRBJ2-7 TRBV9 TRBD2 CASSVGPAGVAYEQYF TGTGCCAGCAGCGTAGGCCCAGCGGGAGTAGCCTACGAGCAGTACTTC
few TRBJ1-4 TRBV7-2 . CASSLAAQGRGNEKLFF TGTGCCAGCAGCTTAGCTGCTCAGGGCCGAGGGAATGAAAAACTGTTTTTT
. TRBJ1-2 TRBV7-8 . CASSLITGRTNYGYTF TGTGCCAGCAGCTTAATCACAGGGAGAACGAACTATGGCTACACCTTC
. TRBJ1-1 TRBV30 . CAWSVLGWTEAFF TGTGCCTGGAGTGTACTTGGTTGGACTGAAGCTTTCTTT
. TRBJ2-5 TRBV5-1 . CASSLGGSETQYF TGCGCCAGCAGCTTGGGAGGGTCAGAGACCCAGTACTTC
. TRBJ2-3 TRBV5-4 . CASSLNGASTDTQYF TGTGCCAGCAGCTTGAATGGGGCTAGCACAGATACGCAGTATTTT
. TRBJ2-2 TRBV2 . CASSPTLLPGELFF TGTGCCAGCAGCCCTACCCTACTCCCCGGGGAGCTGTTTTTT
. TRBJ2-1 TRBV29-1 TRBD1 CSVKTGSVPHEQFF TGCAGCGTCAAGACAGGGAGCGTCCCTCATGAGCAGTTCTTC
. TRBJ2-7 TRBV10-2 TRBD1 CASSDLQGAGSYEQYF TGCGCCAGCAGTGATCTACAGGGGGCTGGCTCCTACGAGCAGTACTTC
. TRBJ1-4 TRBV19 . CASTQPTNEKLFF TGTGCCAGTACACAGCCAACTAATGAAAAACTGTTTTTT
. TRBJ2-3 TRBV11-3 . CASSLDSAVGTDTQYF TGTGCCAGCAGCTTAGACTCCGCGGTCGGCACAGATACGCAGTATTTT
. TRBJ2-3 TRBV4-3 . CASSQLRDPPDTQYF TGCGCCAGCAGCCAACTTCGGGACCCTCCAGATACGCAGTATTTT
. TRBJ2-2 TRBV7-2 TRBD2 CASSLTSGITGELFF TGTGCCAGCAGCTTGACTAGCGGGATTACCGGGGAGCTGTTTTTT
. TRBJ1-1 TRBV29-1 . CSVDAGFMGSEAFF TGCAGCGTTGACGCAGGGTTTATGGGTTCTGAAGCTTTCTTT
. TRBJ2-3 TRBV5-5 . CASSLDLWGTTDTQYF TGTGCCAGCAGCTTGGATCTTTGGGGGACTACAGATACGCAGTATTTT
. TRBJ1-4 TRBV6-6 . CASSRIRGEINEKLFF TGTGCCAGCAGTCGAATAAGGGGGGAAATTAATGAAAAACTGTTTTTT
once TRBJ2-2 TRBV11-2 . CASSLATGLNTGELFF TGTGCCAGCAGCTTAGCCACAGGGTTGAACACCGGGGAGCTGTTTTTT
. TRBJ1-1 TRBV19 TRBD1 CASSNRDRGLGSVSDTEAFF TGTGCCAGTAGTAACCGGGACAGGGGTTTGGGATCGGTCAGTGACACTGAAGCTTTCTTT
. TRBJ2-1 TRBV7-2 . CASSLQVISYNEQFF TGTGCCAGTTCACTACAGGTTATCTCCTACAATGAGCAGTTCTTC
. TRBJ2-5 TRBV25-1 TRBD1 CASSDTGQALRETQYF TGTGCCAGCAGTGACACCGGACAGGCCTTGAGGGAGACCCAGTACTTC
. TRBJ2-7 TRBV14 . CASSPGRGGYEQYF TGTGCCAGCAGCCCCGGCCGAGGGGGCTACGAGCAGTACTTC
. TRBJ2-1 TRBV29-1 . CSVARQPRSEQFF TGCAGCGTTGCAAGACAGCCCCGCTCCGAGCAGTTCTTC
. TRBJ1-3 TRBV27 . CASSERATGAPGNTIYF TGTGCCAGCAGTGAAAGGGCGACCGGAGCACCTGGAAACACCATATATTTT
. TRBJ2-1 TRBV5-6 . CASTRPGRENNEQFF TGTGCCAGCACCCGACCGGGACGAGAAAACAATGAGCAGTTCTTC
. TRBJ2-1 TRBV7-3 TRBD2 CASGLAGGSEQFF TGTGCCAGCGGCCTAGCGGGAGGGAGTGAGCAGTTCTTC
. TRBJ2-7 TRBV27 TRBD2 CASSPFGGAGNYEQYF TGTGCCAGCAGTCCCTTCGGGGGGGCCGGGAACTACGAGCAGTACTTC